This T cell receptor beta chain is drawn from a study of cytomegalovirus exposure and HLA in healthy donors. The table came from immunoSEQ multiplex PCR; TCRdb's copy has only in-frame clones and leaves some out. The table has about 260,000 clones, around 91% seen once. CDR3 length: 13 amino acids. Trimming left V 6 bases short and J 0 bases short, with 3 bases between. Germline V gives CDR1 SNHLY, CDR2 FYNNEI. The receptor comes from a woman aged 25-40 years in good health and CMV-seronegative. The V gene is TRBV2, the J gene TRBJ2-6, with D hard to call. Sequencing was done on a sample of PBMCs. Here the CDR3 DNA reads TGTGCCAGCAGGGACTCTGGGGCCAACGTCCTGACTTTC. Translated: CASRDSGANVLTF. Together with reference TRBV2 and TRBJ2-6, the CDR3 gives the full variable domain: EPEVTQTPSHQVTQMGQEVILRCVPISNHLYFYWYRQILGQKVEFLVSFYNNEISEKSEIFDDQFSVERPDGSNFTLKIRSTKLEDSAMYFCASRDSGANVLTFGAGSRLTVL.